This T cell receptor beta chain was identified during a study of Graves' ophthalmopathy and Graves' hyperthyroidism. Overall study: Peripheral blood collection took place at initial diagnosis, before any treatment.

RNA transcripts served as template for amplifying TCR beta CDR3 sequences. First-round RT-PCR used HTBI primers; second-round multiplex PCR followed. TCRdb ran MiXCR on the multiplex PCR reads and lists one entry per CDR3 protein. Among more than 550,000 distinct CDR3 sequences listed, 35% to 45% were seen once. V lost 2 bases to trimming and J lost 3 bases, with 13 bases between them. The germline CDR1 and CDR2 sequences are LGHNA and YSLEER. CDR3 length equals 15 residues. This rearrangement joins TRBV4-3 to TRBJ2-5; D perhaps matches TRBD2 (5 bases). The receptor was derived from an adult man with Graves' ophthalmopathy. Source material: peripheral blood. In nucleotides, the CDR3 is TGCGCCAGCAGCCAAATCGGGATGGTAAAAGAGACCCAGTACTTC. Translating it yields CASSQIGMVKETQYF.